The present T cell receptor (beta chain) was sequenced within a study of cytomegalovirus exposure and HLA in healthy donors (dated by TCRdb to about 2017). In terms of the full investigation: An earlier analysis of about 560 of the donors reported about 260 Gb of sequence data and 95 million to 130 million unique TCR beta sequences obtained from about 170 million T cells. To predict cytomegalovirus infection status, the study brought together high-throughput TCR immunosequencing, statistical association of individual TCRs with disease status, and machine learning. The number of donors typed differed by locus, with 629-630 for A, B, C, DRB1 and DQB1, over 500 for DQA1, 606 for DPA1, and about 450 for DPB1. In addition to the first cohort of roughly 700 subjects, a separate validation cohort of 120 different subjects was used. Class I and class II HLA loci were covered by the typing at four-digit resolution. Roughly 5 DR-DQ haplotypes were handled as single units for association and clustering because linkage in the cohort was strong. Rather than using new phenotypic data, the later analysis identified candidate immune exposures from TCR beta sequences and from how often those sequences occurred across donors. On average, roughly 240,000 unique TCR beta nucleotide sequences were sequenced per donor among about 400 genotyped donors of the cohort, with 15% to 20% of those sequences being non-productive. Using immunosequencing, the study profiled T cell repertoires from 666 subjects and related those repertoires to cytomegalovirus serostatus. The study was designed to test whether signatures of past pathogen exposure could be identified by cataloging public T cell receptors. In an earlier analysis of about 590 of the donors, high-throughput TCR beta sequencing was used to judge whether each TCR beta V gene segment behaved as functional or pseudogenic. All discovery cohort repertoires had been generated on a single sequencing platform. A later genetic analysis used genome-wide SNP genotypes for about 65% of the 666 donors, treating that subset as a discovery cohort. The genetic ancestry cluster associated with self-reported Caucasian donors included roughly four fifths of the roughly 380 genotyped donors. An early release that covered around 590 HLA-typed donors contained around 300 gigabases of sequencing data and tens of millions of unique TCR sequences. To study patterns of TCR occurrence, a later analysis re-analyzed previously published TCR beta repertoires from 550 to 800 donors and added high-resolution HLA genotyping. Donor age, sex, ethnicity and CMV serostatus were collected together with the repertoire data. The investigation overall reported the following: The study listed 164 TCR beta chains as associated with cytomegalovirus. A group of highly shared sequence variants was considered likely to be a technical artifact of the sequencing pipeline. Because counts were too low, roughly 18 rarely observed V segments, including chromosome 9 orphons, were left out of the earlier analysis of 587 of the donors. Most TCR sequences were seen in very few donors, while some public TCRs were found in many individuals. A later analysis found that HLA-associated TCR beta chains were more clonally expanded and had lower generation probabilities than equally common non-associated chains. The presence/absence analyses assumed that sequencing depth was roughly uniform across donors, and that assumption may not be true. A later analysis found that TCR association rates varied across HLA loci, with DRB1 alleles showing the most associated TCRs and HLA-C alleles the fewest. A further reported finding was that TCR beta sequences accurately predicted the HLA-A and HLA-B alleles for most subjects in the first cohort. Linkage disequilibrium might explain the correlated functional status among segregating V segments, but an unknown experimental factor could not be ruled out. In vitro tests confirmed that three of the cytomegalovirus-associated TCR beta chains recognize cytomegalovirus antigens. According to the authors, the approach could potentially be generalized to other disease states and immunological phenotypes. An earlier analysis of approximately 590 of the donors showed that most TCR beta V segments appeared in productive rearrangements either about 87% or about 30% of the time, which broadly matched IMGT annotations. Strong co-occurrence of HLA alleles, especially DR and DQ, made assigning TCR associations to individual alleles difficult. Immune exposure information for the cohort was limited to CMV serostatus. V-gene and J-gene trimming of TCR beta chains was associated with a missense DCLRE1C variant in a later genetic analysis, and the association was replicated in an independent cohort. The 87-base-pair reads could not distinguish some IMGT-functional V segments, including TRBV6-2 and TRBV6-3, so those segments were excluded. According to a later analysis, most CMV-associated TCR beta chains appeared to be HLA-restricted, and the HLA associations seemed to be driven largely by CMV exposure. In a later genetic analysis, fewer N-insertions in productive TCRs were reported among donors in an Asian-associated ancestry cluster than the 666-donor mean. The cohort was sequenced for TCR beta chains only, and without alpha or paired-chain data the features that could be detected were limited. In both the original and validation cohorts, the classifier was reported to diagnose cytomegalovirus status with high specificity and sensitivity. In a later analysis, 16,951 TCR beta sequences were associated with specific HLA alleles at a false discovery rate of 0.05. Because some donors lacked HLA typing at each locus, the association tests relied only on the typed subset. A later analysis reported that several top co-occurrence clusters appeared linked to parvovirus B19, influenza, CMV and Epstein-Barr virus.

The cohort was made up of 500 to 850 healthy bone marrow donors. At the time of sampling, every cohort member was nominally healthy, though immune exposures that went unrecorded were likely present. The donor was CMV seropositive and was included in the group of around 300 seropositive cohort members. A peripheral blood sample was collected from each donor, and TCR beta sequencing was performed on peripheral blood mononuclear cells. The Qiagen DNeasy Blood Extraction Kit was used to extract genomic DNA from the blood cell samples. CDR1 and CDR2 are drawn from the germline V gene (reference sequence): MNHEY, SMNVEV. The CDR3 measures 13 amino acids from cysteine to phenylalanine. Only the CDR3 DNA is retained, 39 bases long and in frame from the first base. The germline V and J ends show losses of 9 bases and 4 bases respectively, and no gene match explains 5 bases of the junction. Preparation of the library involved the immunoSEQ multiplex PCR assay. A mixture of 60 forward primers for TCR Vbeta segments and 13 reverse primers for TCR Jbeta segments was used in the multiplex PCR. The CDR3 region of rearranged TCR beta genes was amplified from genomic DNA with a multiplex PCR assay. The amplified TCR beta libraries were sequenced on the Illumina HiSeq System as 87-base-pair reads. Regarding the original processing steps: A later analysis counted approximately 74 million unique TCR beta chains across the 670 or so repertoires, and some 12 million of these chains were shared by at least two donors. Raw reads were error-corrected and collapsed into unique sequences with a nearest-neighbor algorithm that merged closely related sequences to remove PCR and sequencing errors. To assign V, D and J gene segments, CDR3 sequences were aligned to IMGT reference sequences. For a sequence to be retained, a match of at least six nucleotides to both a V gene segment and a J gene segment was required. A rearrangement counted as productive if the CDR3 had no stop codons and remained in frame with V and J, and every other rearrangement counted as non-productive. Following IMGT convention, CDR3 was defined as the stretch from the second conserved V-encoded cysteine to the conserved J-encoded phenylalanine. Sequences without an unambiguous match to a single V gene segment were excluded from the earlier analysis of 500 to 700 of the donors. An earlier analysis of a few hundred of the donors called V segments functional above 56.7% productive rearrangements and segregating when the between-donor standard deviation exceeded 5%. A statistical classification framework was built to diagnose cytomegalovirus status from the catalog of TCR beta chain sequences. In a later analysis, V and J genes were assigned by comparing TCR nucleotide sequences against IMGT/GENE-DB human TR gene sequences. A later analysis assigned CDR3 sequences and most-parsimonious VDJ recombination scenarios with the TCRdist pipeline. In a later analysis, each TCR beta chain was defined by its CDR3 amino acid sequence together with its V-gene family, and reads without a unique V-gene family were excluded. As a way to deal with suspected cross-contamination and a sequencing artifact, a later analysis dropped 450 to 600 nucleotide sequences that were highly shared and had low generation probability. For each public chain, a later analysis derived a clonal expansion index from normalized ranks of inferred template counts within each repertoire. Generation probabilities in a later analysis came from a VDJ recombination model fitted to out-of-frame rearrangements, and those results were checked against IGoR. Hypergeometric tests were used in a later analysis to score TCR-TCR, TCR-HLA and TCR-CMV co-occurrence, with a repertoire-size bias correction applied to the TCR pairs. To estimate false discovery rates, a later analysis permuted the HLA or CMV assignments 20 times. A later analysis grouped co-occurring TCRs with DBSCAN, adding TCRdist sequence similarity when clustering within HLA-allele-positive subsets. For co-occurrence clustering, repertoires with fewer than 30,000 or more than 120,000 public chains were excluded, along with five repertoires with anomalous nucleotide sharing. TCRdb carries this immuneACCESS record with in-frame sequences only. Its versions omit some clonotypes, under half of them owing to an unresolved V gene in the studies checked, with the rest unexplained. The V and J calls and clone size were taken over from that table, and D and trimming were inferred from the DNA. The sample table shows some 110,000 clones, and 73% are seen once. The ten largest clonotypes hold 4.8% of the sample.

This clone appeared once. The antigen it binds to is not known. One base away there is no much larger clone; base qualities are not given. Sequencing used PBMCs. This TCR was recovered from a man between 60 and 75 years old in good health and CMV-seropositive. This chain joins TRBV27 to TRBJ1-4, and 7 bases in between align with TRBD1. The DNA sequence is given as TGTGCCAGAGGGGGACAGTATAATGAAAAACTGTTTTTT. Translated, this is CARGGQYNEKLFF.